This TCR beta chain appears in the sequencing data of a study of shared clonotypes between healthy human individuals. Study-level findings and limits: Even with large depth, rarefaction showed that sorted-subset sequencing was incomplete.

Deep was the level at which the assay was run. Sequencing was performed with immunoSEQ multiplex PCR; in TCRdb, only in-frame clones are kept and a portion is missing. This table has about 2.2 million clones, over 85% appearing once. With regard to this clone: Its specificity is unknown.

The V end lost 9 bases, the J end lost 0 bases, and 12 bases lay between the germline ends. CDR1 and CDR2 from the germline V gene are WNHNN and SYGVQD (reference sequence). This CDR3 region has 13 residues. It was CD45RO-negative cells, positively selected for CCR7, that made up naive CD8 cells, with terminally differentiated effector memory CD45RA+ cells excluded. This TCR derives from a man younger than 35 in good health. Some clones in this sample may be carry-over from other donors' samples. Sequenced sample: naive CD8+ T cells from PBMCs. The chain employs TRBV10-1 and TRBJ2-7; a possible D gene is TRBD2 (6 bases). This chain's CDR3 is CASSSEYSYEQYF. The CDR3, as DNA: TGCGCCAGTTCTAGCGAATACTCCTACGAGCAGTACTTC.